These T cell receptor beta chains were read from a single sample in a study of radiation and T cells in renal cell carcinoma. Data came from immunoSEQ multiplex PCR; TCRdb stores just in-frame clones and leaves some out. The data hold some 95,000 clones, with 70% to 90% observed a single time. Sample: blood, taken from a patient whose treatment included radiotherapy and nephrectomy. These receptors were collected from a man over 45 with renal cell carcinoma. CDR3s include the opening cysteine and the closing phenylalanine or tryptophan. Fields, in order: D gene, V gene, J gene, clone size, CDR3 protein, CDR3 DNA. The D gene is left open where the match is weak. Some rows have no size entry. The others give once, few or many, or a class for an expanded clone.

TRBD2	TRBV11-2	TRBJ2-7	once	CASSFSSGSSYEQYF	TGTGCCAGCAGCTTCTCTAGCGGGAGCTCCTACGAGCAGTACTTC
TRBD2	TRBV30	TRBJ2-3	.	CAWSGRLAGGRDTQYF	TGTGCCTGGAGTGGCAGACTAGCGGGAGGGAGAGATACGCAGTATTTT
.	TRBV7-2	TRBJ2-1	few	CASSLGTSSYNEQFF	TGTGCCAGCAGCTTAGGGACATCCTCCTACAATGAGCAGTTCTTC
TRBD1	TRBV6-1	TRBJ2-5	.	CASSLDRGKKTQYF	TGTGCCAGCAGTTTGGACAGGGGGAAAAAGACCCAGTACTTC
TRBD1	TRBV6-1	TRBJ2-4	once	CASKTGQADIQYF	TGTGCCAGTAAAACGGGACAGGCGGACATTCAGTACTTC
.	TRBV11-2	TRBJ1-5	.	CASSLRADNSNQPQHF	TGTGCCAGCAGCTTAAGGGCAGATAATAGCAATCAGCCCCAGCATTTT
.	TRBV5-5	TRBJ2-5	.	CASSLTFQGSRETQYF	TGTGCCAGCAGCTTGACGTTTCAGGGAAGTCGGGAGACCCAGTACTTC
.	TRBV18	TRBJ2-1	.	CASSPQQGISYNEQFF	TGTGCCAGCTCGCCGCAACAAGGGATCTCCTACAATGAGCAGTTCTTC
TRBD1	TRBV7-9	TRBJ2-7	.	CASSPRTGTDEQYF	TGTGCCAGCAGCCCCAGGACAGGGACGGACGAGCAGTACTTC
TRBD1	TRBV5-1	TRBJ2-7	.	CASSLVGTGNYEQYF	TGCGCCAGCAGCTTGGTCGGGACAGGGAACTACGAGCAGTACTTC
.	TRBV5-1	TRBJ2-1	.	CASSFAGVVEQFF	TGCGCCAGCAGCTTTGCAGGGGTGGTTGAGCAGTTCTTC
TRBD1	TRBV2	TRBJ1-5	.	CASSPTRQGVIGNQPQHF	TGTGCCAGCAGTCCAACCCGACAGGGAGTGATCGGCAATCAGCCCCAGCATTTT
TRBD1	TRBV4-3	TRBJ2-7	.	CASSQDRVTEQYF	TGCGCCAGCAGCCAGGACAGGGTTACCGAGCAGTACTTC
.	TRBV2	TRBJ2-5	.	CASSEKETQYF	TGTGCCAGCAGTGAAAAAGAGACCCAGTACTTC
TRBD2	TRBV18	TRBJ2-7	.	CASSLTSDFYEQYF	TGTGCCAGCTCACTGACTAGCGACTTCTACGAGCAGTACTTC
.	TRBV15	TRBJ2-1	.	CATSAPGEWSYNEQFF	TGTGCCACCAGCGCCCCCGGGGAGTGGTCCTACAATGAGCAGTTCTTC
.	TRBV11-1	TRBJ1-1	.	CASSAGVNTEAFF	TGTGCCAGCAGTGCCGGTGTTAACACTGAAGCTTTCTTT
.	TRBV9	TRBJ1-2	.	CASSRGTGQIYGYTF	TGTGCCAGCAGCAGAGGGACCGGACAGATATATGGCTACACCTTC
.	TRBV20-1	TRBJ2-7	.	CSARLFNEQYF	TGCAGTGCTAGACTGTTTAACGAGCAGTACTTC
TRBD2	TRBV9	TRBJ2-5	.	CASSDGLAAETQYF	TGTGCCAGCAGCGATGGACTAGCGGCAGAGACCCAGTACTTC
.	TRBV5-4	TRBJ1-2	.	CASSWGDGVDRGYTF	TGTGCCAGCAGCTGGGGGGACGGGGTTGATCGGGGCTACACCTTC
TRBD2	TRBV29-1	TRBJ2-1	once	CSVDVSAGGPYNEQFF	TGCAGCGTTGATGTTTCGGCGGGAGGGCCTTACAATGAGCAGTTCTTC
.	TRBV29-1	TRBJ2-1	.	CSVETGEQFF	TGCAGCGTTGAGACCGGAGAGCAGTTCTTC
TRBD1	TRBV4-1	TRBJ1-2	.	CASSQDRDRGRPYGYTF	TGCGCCAGCAGCCAAGATAGGGACAGGGGGCGACCCTATGGCTACACCTTC
TRBD1	TRBV6-1	TRBJ1-2	.	CASISTGEGYGYTF	TGTGCCAGCATTTCCACAGGGGAGGGCTATGGCTACACCTTC
.	TRBV30	TRBJ2-7	.	CAWSRGTVTYEQYF	TGTGCCTGGAGTAGGGGGACGGTGACCTACGAGCAGTACTTC
TRBD1	TRBV28	TRBJ1-2	.	CASSLKGWGTASRGYTF	TGTGCCAGCAGTTTAAAGGGTTGGGGGACAGCTTCGCGAGGCTACACCTTC
TRBD1	TRBV27	TRBJ2-5	.	CASSRVTGDQTQYF	TGTGCCAGCAGCCGAGTTACAGGGGACCAGACCCAGTACTTC
.	TRBV13	TRBJ1-2	few	CASSLGVEVRGYGYTF	TGTGCCAGCAGCTTAGGAGTAGAGGTCAGGGGCTATGGCTACACCTTC
TRBD1	TRBV7-8	TRBJ1-2	.	CASSLMGQGNYGYTF	TGTGCCAGCAGCTTAATGGGACAGGGAAACTATGGCTACACCTTC
.	TRBV6-1	TRBJ1-6	once	CASSEQGAYNSPLHF	TGTGCCAGCAGTGAACAGGGCGCCTATAATTCACCCCTCCACTTT
TRBD2	TRBV27	TRBJ2-7	.	CASSTGNRGLAGVRPGQYF	TGTGCCAGCTCAACAGGGAATAGGGGACTAGCGGGAGTGAGGCCTGGGCAGTACTTC
TRBD1	TRBV28	TRBJ2-6	.	CASFGDRAGANVLTF	TGTGCCAGCTTCGGAGACAGGGCTGGGGCCAACGTCCTGACTTTC
.	TRBV5-1	TRBJ1-2	.	CASSLAVASYGYTF	TGCGCCAGCAGCTTGGCCGTCGCTAGCTATGGCTACACCTTC
.	TRBV29-1	TRBJ2-7	once	CSVYVSYEQYF	TGCAGCGTTTACGTCTCCTACGAGCAGTACTTC
TRBD2	TRBV7-3	TRBJ2-3	.	CASSLAGITDTQYF	TGTGCCAGCAGCCTAGCGGGGATCACAGATACGCAGTATTTT
.	TRBV5-5	TRBJ2-6	.	CASSLLEGLAGANVLTF	TGTGCCAGCAGCTTGCTGGAAGGGCTGGCTGGGGCCAACGTCCTGACTTTC
.	TRBV28	TRBJ2-1	.	CASIQGRSSYNEQFF	TGTGCCAGCATCCAAGGACGAAGCTCCTACAATGAGCAGTTCTTC
.	TRBV6-5	TRBJ2-5	.	CASSGFSFQETQYF	TGTGCAAGCAGTGGGTTTAGCTTCCAAGAGACCCAGTACTTC
.	TRBV28	TRBJ1-2	.	CASSHGRFRGYGYTF	TGTGCCAGCAGCCATGGCAGGTTCAGGGGCTATGGCTACACCTTC
.	TRBV5-5	TRBJ1-4	once	CASSASGATNEKLFF	TGTGCCAGCAGCGCATCAGGGGCAACTAATGAAAAACTGTTTTTT
.	TRBV27	TRBJ2-3	.	CASSDRDRPYTDTQYF	TGTGCCAGCAGTGACCGGGACCGCCCTTACACAGATACGCAGTATTTT